This T cell receptor beta chain was found in a study of cytomegalovirus exposure and HLA in healthy donors. Study overall: From HLA-typed donors, an early data release held tens of millions of unique TCRs. Study findings and constraints: Cytomegalovirus association was assigned to under 200 TCR beta chains.

The PCR ran on 60 Vbeta and 13 Jbeta primers. Profiled with immunoSEQ multiplex PCR; TCRdb holds only in-frame clones, not every one. This table has about 140,000 clones, 70% to 90% appearing once. Comment on this clone: What it binds is unknown.

The CDR3 length is 13 residues. Germline V CDR1 and CDR2: SQVTM, ANQGSEA. The ends lost 6 bases at V and 6 bases at J; junction bases unmatched: 6. Sample: PBMCs. The clonotype originates from a man over 45 in good health and CMV-seronegative. The chain links TRBV29-1 to TRBJ2-1, with 9 bases lining up with TRBD2. In DNA form, the CDR3 reads TGCAGCGTAGCGGGAGGCCCGTCCAATGAGCAGTTCTTC. This encodes CSVAGGPSNEQFF.